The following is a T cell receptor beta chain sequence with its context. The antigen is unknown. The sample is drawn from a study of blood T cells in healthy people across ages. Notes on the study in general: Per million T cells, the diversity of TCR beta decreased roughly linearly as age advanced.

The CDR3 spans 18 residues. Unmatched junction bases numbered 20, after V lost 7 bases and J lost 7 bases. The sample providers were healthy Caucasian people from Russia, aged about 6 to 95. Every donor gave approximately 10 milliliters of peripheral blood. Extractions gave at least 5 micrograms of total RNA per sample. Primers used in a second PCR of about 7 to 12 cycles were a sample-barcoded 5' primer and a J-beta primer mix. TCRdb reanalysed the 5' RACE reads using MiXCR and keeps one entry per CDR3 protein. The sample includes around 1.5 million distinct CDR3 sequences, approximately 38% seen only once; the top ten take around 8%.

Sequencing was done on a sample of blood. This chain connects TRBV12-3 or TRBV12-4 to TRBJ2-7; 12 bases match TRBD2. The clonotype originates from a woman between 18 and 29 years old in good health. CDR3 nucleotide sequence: TGTGCCAGCACCGTGGTGGGACTAGCGGGCCCCAAGGACAATGAGCAGTACTTC. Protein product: CASTVVGLAGPKDNEQYF.